A selection of T cell receptor beta chains follows, all from one sample in a study of T cell responses to AZD1222 COVID-19 vaccine. The method was immunoSEQ multiplex PCR; TCRdb's version includes in-frame clones alone and lacks a portion of them. This table has about 110,000 clones, over 75% appearing once. The material sequenced was peripheral blood, taken on day 0 of AZD1222 vaccination. These receptors originate from an adult in good health. Each CDR3 is given with its conserved first and last residue. A D gene is named only where the DNA matches it firmly. Part of the rows lack a size; the others show once, few, many or a class for expanded clones.

D gene: -; J gene: TRBJ2-7; CDR3 length: 13; clone size: -; V gene: TRBV3-1/TRBV3-2; CDR3 DNA: TGTGCCAGCAGCCAATGGGGAGGTTTCGAGCAGTACTTC; CDR3 protein: CASSQWGGFEQYF
D gene: TRBD1; J gene: TRBJ1-2; CDR3 length: 14; clone size: -; V gene: TRBV9; CDR3 DNA: TGTGCCAGCAGCGTACAGGGGGGTGAATATGGCTACACCTTC; CDR3 protein: CASSVQGGEYGYTF
D gene: -; J gene: TRBJ2-2; CDR3 length: 16; clone size: -; V gene: TRBV18; CDR3 DNA: TGTGCCAGCTCACCGGTCCTAGCGCCGAACACCGGGGAGCTGTTTTTT; CDR3 protein: CASSPVLAPNTGELFF
D gene: -; J gene: TRBJ1-3; CDR3 length: 16; clone size: -; V gene: TRBV30; CDR3 DNA: TGTGCCTGGAGAGATCGTTCGGGGGTAAATCGAAACACCATATATTTT; CDR3 protein: CAWRDRSGVNRNTIYF
D gene: TRBD1; J gene: TRBJ1-2; CDR3 length: 20; clone size: few; V gene: TRBV30; CDR3 DNA: TGTGCCTGGAGCCGCCGAGGGGGGACAGGGATTTTCCCCACTAACTATGGCTACACCTTC; CDR3 protein: CAWSRRGGTGIFPTNYGYTF
D gene: TRBD2; J gene: TRBJ2-1; CDR3 length: 17; clone size: -; V gene: TRBV7-3; CDR3 DNA: TGTGCCAGCAGCTCATCGGGACTAGCGGGAGGGCCTAGGGAGCAGTTCTTC; CDR3 protein: CASSSSGLAGGPREQFF
D gene: -; J gene: TRBJ1-2; CDR3 length: 13; clone size: -; V gene: TRBV19; CDR3 DNA: TGTGCCAGTAGTCGGACGTTTAACTATGGCTACACCTTC; CDR3 protein: CASSRTFNYGYTF
D gene: -; J gene: TRBJ2-1; CDR3 length: 12; clone size: once; V gene: TRBV5-4; CDR3 DNA: TGTGCCAGCAGCTCTGGGGCGCATGAGCAGTTCTTC; CDR3 protein: CASSSGAHEQFF
D gene: -; J gene: TRBJ2-4; CDR3 length: 11; clone size: -; V gene: TRBV27; CDR3 DNA: TGTGCCAGCAGCAGGGGGGGGATTCAGTACTTC; CDR3 protein: CASSRGGIQYF
D gene: -; J gene: TRBJ2-2; CDR3 length: 15; clone size: -; V gene: TRBV5-4; CDR3 DNA: TGTGCCAGCAGCCCGGGGACCCGAGGGGTCGGGGAGCTGTTTTTT; CDR3 protein: CASSPGTRGVGELFF
D gene: -; J gene: TRBJ1-5; CDR3 length: 15; clone size: once; V gene: TRBV19; CDR3 DNA: TGTGCCAGTAGTCTTGGGCCTGGAGGGGTCCGGCCCCAGCATTTT; CDR3 protein: CASSLGPGGVRPQHF
D gene: TRBD1; J gene: TRBJ1-2; CDR3 length: 15; clone size: once; V gene: TRBV27; CDR3 DNA: TGTGCCAGCAGTTTACGACAGGGGGTGGGCTATGGCTACACCTTC; CDR3 protein: CASSLRQGVGYGYTF
D gene: TRBD1; J gene: TRBJ1-2; CDR3 length: 13; clone size: -; V gene: TRBV6-4; CDR3 DNA: TGTGCCAGCAGCCCCCAGGCAGGGGGGGGCTACACCTTC; CDR3 protein: CASSPQAGGGYTF
D gene: TRBD2; J gene: TRBJ2-1; CDR3 length: 14; clone size: -; V gene: TRBV5-1; CDR3 DNA: TGCGCCAGCAGCTTTCTAGCGGGGGGGTCTGAGCAGTTCTTC; CDR3 protein: CASSFLAGGSEQFF
D gene: -; J gene: TRBJ2-2; CDR3 length: 16; clone size: once; V gene: TRBV6-1; CDR3 DNA: TGTGCCAGCAGTGAATTGCTAGCGACGTTTACCGGGGAGCTGTTTTTT; CDR3 protein: CASSELLATFTGELFF
D gene: -; J gene: TRBJ1-4; CDR3 length: 15; clone size: -; V gene: TRBV11-3; CDR3 DNA: TGTGCCAGCAGCACTCGATTTGCAACTAATGAAAAACTGTTTTTT; CDR3 protein: CASSTRFATNEKLFF
D gene: TRBD1; J gene: TRBJ1-1; CDR3 length: 15; clone size: -; V gene: TRBV7-6; CDR3 DNA: TGTGCCAGCAGCTTAGGGGGACAGGGACGCACTGAAGCTTTCTTT; CDR3 protein: CASSLGGQGRTEAFF
D gene: TRBD1; J gene: TRBJ2-7; CDR3 length: 14; clone size: -; V gene: TRBV5-4; CDR3 DNA: TGTGCCAGCAGCCTGACAGGGTCGGGCTACGAGCAGTACTTC; CDR3 protein: CASSLTGSGYEQYF
D gene: -; J gene: TRBJ1-2; CDR3 length: 14; clone size: -; V gene: TRBV19; CDR3 DNA: TGTGCCAGTAGTATAGGTGGGGGGGCGCGTGGCTACACCTTC; CDR3 protein: CASSIGGGARGYTF
D gene: TRBD1; J gene: TRBJ2-1; CDR3 length: 20; clone size: few; V gene: TRBV3-1/TRBV3-2; CDR3 DNA: TGTGCCAGCAGCCCCACCTGGACAGGGTCCCATCTAAGCTCCTACAATGAGCAGTTCTTC; CDR3 protein: CASSPTWTGSHLSSYNEQFF
D gene: TRBD1; J gene: TRBJ1-4; CDR3 length: 15; clone size: -; V gene: TRBV7-9; CDR3 DNA: TGTGCCAGCACCCCCCCCGGGACAGTGGGTGAAAAACTGTTTTTT; CDR3 protein: CASTPPGTVGEKLFF
D gene: -; J gene: TRBJ1-2; CDR3 length: 15; clone size: -; V gene: TRBV19; CDR3 DNA: TGTGCCAGTAGTATTATGACAGCCCTTAACTATGGCTACACCTTC; CDR3 protein: CASSIMTALNYGYTF
D gene: TRBD1; J gene: TRBJ1-1; CDR3 length: 14; clone size: -; V gene: TRBV19; CDR3 DNA: TGTGCCTGCTATACAGGGGGGATGAACACTGAAGCTTTCTTT; CDR3 protein: CACYTGGMNTEAFF
D gene: -; J gene: TRBJ1-2; CDR3 length: 13; clone size: -; V gene: TRBV12-3/TRBV12-4; CDR3 DNA: TGTGCCAGCAGTTTATGGGGAAACTATGGCTACACCTTC; CDR3 protein: CASSLWGNYGYTF
D gene: -; J gene: TRBJ2-1; CDR3 length: 12; clone size: -; V gene: TRBV11-3; CDR3 DNA: TGTGCCAGCACCCTCAACGTCAATGAGCAGTTCTTC; CDR3 protein: CASTLNVNEQFF
D gene: -; J gene: TRBJ1-1; CDR3 length: 14; clone size: -; V gene: TRBV5-1; CDR3 DNA: TGCGCCAGCAGCTTCGGTCCAGGAAACACTGAAGCTTTCTTT; CDR3 protein: CASSFGPGNTEAFF
D gene: -; J gene: TRBJ2-7; CDR3 length: 10; clone size: -; V gene: TRBV20-1; CDR3 DNA: TGCAGTGCTATAAGACGGGAGCAGTACTTC; CDR3 protein: CSAIRREQYF
D gene: -; J gene: TRBJ1-3; CDR3 length: 13; clone size: -; V gene: TRBV27; CDR3 DNA: TGTGCCAGCAGTTTGGGCGGGGGAAACACCATATATTTT; CDR3 protein: CASSLGGGNTIYF
D gene: TRBD2; J gene: TRBJ2-5; CDR3 length: 15; clone size: -; V gene: TRBV4-3; CDR3 DNA: TGCGCCAGCAGCCAAGGACTAGCGGGGGGAGAGACCCAGTACTTC; CDR3 protein: CASSQGLAGGETQYF
D gene: -; J gene: TRBJ1-1; CDR3 length: 15; clone size: -; V gene: TRBV7-3; CDR3 DNA: TGTGCCAGCAGCTCCCATGGACAGCCGAACACTGAAGCTTTCTTT; CDR3 protein: CASSSHGQPNTEAFF
D gene: TRBD1; J gene: TRBJ1-1; CDR3 length: 17; clone size: -; V gene: TRBV5-1; CDR3 DNA: TGCGCCAGCAGCTACGGGACAGGGGGCTTCGGGAACACTGAAGCTTTCTTT; CDR3 protein: CASSYGTGGFGNTEAFF
D gene: -; J gene: TRBJ1-3; CDR3 length: 11; clone size: few; V gene: TRBV3-1/TRBV3-2; CDR3 DNA: TGTGCCAGCAGCCAAAGGAACACCATATATTTT; CDR3 protein: CASSQRNTIYF
D gene: -; J gene: TRBJ2-4; CDR3 length: 12; clone size: -; V gene: TRBV7-9; CDR3 DNA: TGTGCCAGCAGCCATACAGGGAACATTCAGTACTTC; CDR3 protein: CASSHTGNIQYF
D gene: TRBD1; J gene: TRBJ1-6; CDR3 length: 16; clone size: -; V gene: TRBV7-2; CDR3 DNA: TGTGCCAGCAGCTCCCCCCGCGGACAGGGGAGTTCACCCCTCCACTTT; CDR3 protein: CASSSPRGQGSSPLHF
D gene: -; J gene: TRBJ1-2; CDR3 length: 16; clone size: once; V gene: TRBV5-6; CDR3 DNA: TGTGCCAGCAGCTTGGTTTCGGGGGTTTGGGCTTATGGCTACACCTTC; CDR3 protein: CASSLVSGVWAYGYTF
D gene: TRBD1; J gene: TRBJ2-7; CDR3 length: 16; clone size: -; V gene: TRBV5-1; CDR3 DNA: TGCGCCAGCAGCCCAACCGGGACAGGGGTTGTATACGAGCAGTACTTC; CDR3 protein: CASSPTGTGVVYEQYF
D gene: -; J gene: TRBJ1-4; CDR3 length: 14; clone size: -; V gene: TRBV30; CDR3 DNA: TGTGCCTGGTCGGACGGAGGCCCGGGCGAAAAACTGTTTTTT; CDR3 protein: CAWSDGGPGEKLFF